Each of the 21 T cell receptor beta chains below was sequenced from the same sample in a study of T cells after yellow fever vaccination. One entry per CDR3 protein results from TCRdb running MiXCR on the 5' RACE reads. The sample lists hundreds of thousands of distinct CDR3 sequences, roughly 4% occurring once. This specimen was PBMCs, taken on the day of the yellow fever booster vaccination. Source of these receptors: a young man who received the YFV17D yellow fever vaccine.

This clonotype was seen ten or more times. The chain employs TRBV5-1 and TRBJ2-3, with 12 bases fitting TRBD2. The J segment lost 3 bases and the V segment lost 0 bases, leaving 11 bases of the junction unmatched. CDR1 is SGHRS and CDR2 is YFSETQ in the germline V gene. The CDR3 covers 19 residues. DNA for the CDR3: TGCGCCAGCAGCTTGGGGTACCTAGCGGGGGGGCCTAATACAGATACGCAGTATTTT. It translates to CASSLGYLAGGPNTDTQYF.

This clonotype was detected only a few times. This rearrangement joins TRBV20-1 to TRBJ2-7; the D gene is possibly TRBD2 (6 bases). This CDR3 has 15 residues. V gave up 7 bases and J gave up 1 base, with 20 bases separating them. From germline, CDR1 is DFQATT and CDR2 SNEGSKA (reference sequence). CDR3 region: CSEGSGETPSYEQYV. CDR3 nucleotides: TGCAGTGAGGGTAGCGGCGAGACTCCTTCCTACGAGCAGTACGTC.

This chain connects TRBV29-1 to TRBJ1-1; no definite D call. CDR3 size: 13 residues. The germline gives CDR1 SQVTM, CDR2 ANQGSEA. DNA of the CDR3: TGCCTCGGGCAGCTGGGGTGGAACACTGAAGCTTTCTTT. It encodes CLGQLGWNTEAFF.

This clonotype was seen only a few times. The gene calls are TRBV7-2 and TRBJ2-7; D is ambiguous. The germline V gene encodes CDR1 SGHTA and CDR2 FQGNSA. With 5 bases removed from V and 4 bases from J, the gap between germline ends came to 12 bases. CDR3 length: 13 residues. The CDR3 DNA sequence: TGTGCCAGCAGCCCTGATGGATTTTACGAGCAGTACTTC. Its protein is CASSPDGFYEQYF. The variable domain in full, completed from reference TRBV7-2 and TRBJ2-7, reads GAGVSQSPSNKVTEKGKDVELRCDPISGHTALYWYRQSLGQGLEFLIYFQGNSAPDKSGLPSDRFSAERTGGSVSTLTIQRTQQEDSAVYLCASSPDGFYEQYFGPGTRLTVT.

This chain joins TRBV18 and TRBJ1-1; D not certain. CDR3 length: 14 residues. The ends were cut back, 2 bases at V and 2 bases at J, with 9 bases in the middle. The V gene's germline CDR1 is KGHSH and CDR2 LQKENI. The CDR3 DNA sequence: TGTGCCAGCTCACCATTCAAGGAAAACACTGAAGCTTTCTTT. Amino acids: CASSPFKENTEAFF.

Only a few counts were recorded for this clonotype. Here the CDR3 reads CDRDWGYTF. The DNA for the CDR3 is TGTGACAGGGACTGGGGCTACACCTTC. This chain connects TRBV6-4 to TRBJ1-2, with a possible D match to TRBD1 (6 bases). There are 9 residues in the CDR3. Germline loops: CDR1 MRHNA, CDR2 SNTAGT.

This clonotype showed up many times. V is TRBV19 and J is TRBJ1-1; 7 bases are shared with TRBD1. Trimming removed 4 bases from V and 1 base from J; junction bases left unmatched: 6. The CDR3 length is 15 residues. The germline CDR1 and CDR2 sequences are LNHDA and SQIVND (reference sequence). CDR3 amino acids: CASSNLRQGNTEAFF. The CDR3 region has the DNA TGTGCCAGTAGTAATCTACGACAGGGGAACACTGAAGCTTTCTTT.

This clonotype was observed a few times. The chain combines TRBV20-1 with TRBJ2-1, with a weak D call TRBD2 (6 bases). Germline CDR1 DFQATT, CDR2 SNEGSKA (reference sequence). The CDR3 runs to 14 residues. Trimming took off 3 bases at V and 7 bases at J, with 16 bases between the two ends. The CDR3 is CSASKAGWGNEQFF. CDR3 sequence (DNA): TGCAGTGCTAGTAAGGCGGGGTGGGGAAATGAGCAGTTCTTC.

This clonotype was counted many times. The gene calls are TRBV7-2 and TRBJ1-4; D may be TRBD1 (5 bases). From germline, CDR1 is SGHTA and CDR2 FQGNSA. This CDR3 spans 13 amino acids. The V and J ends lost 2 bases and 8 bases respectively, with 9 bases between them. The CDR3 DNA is TGTGCCAGCAGCTTACTAGGGGTCGAAAAACTGTTTTTT. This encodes CASSLLGVEKLFF.

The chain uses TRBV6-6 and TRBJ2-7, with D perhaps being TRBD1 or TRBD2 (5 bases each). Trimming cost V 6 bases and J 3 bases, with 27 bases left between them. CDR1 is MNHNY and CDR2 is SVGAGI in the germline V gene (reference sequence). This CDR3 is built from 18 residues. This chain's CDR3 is CASSPGRGIPLKSYEQYF. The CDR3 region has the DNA TGTGCCAGCAGCCCAGGGCGAGGGATCCCCCTCAAAAGCTACGAGCAGTACTTC.

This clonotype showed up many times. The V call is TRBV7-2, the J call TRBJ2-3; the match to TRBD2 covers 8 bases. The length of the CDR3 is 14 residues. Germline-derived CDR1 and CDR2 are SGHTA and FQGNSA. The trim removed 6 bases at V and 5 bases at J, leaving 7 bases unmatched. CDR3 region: CASSSGLAVDTQYF. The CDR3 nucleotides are TGTGCCAGCAGTTCCGGACTAGCAGTAGATACGCAGTATTTT.

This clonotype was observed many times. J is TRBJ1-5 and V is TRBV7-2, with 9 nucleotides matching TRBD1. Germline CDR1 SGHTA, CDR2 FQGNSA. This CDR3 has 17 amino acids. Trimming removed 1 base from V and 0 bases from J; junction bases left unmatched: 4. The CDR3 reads CASSLVGTGLSNQPQHF. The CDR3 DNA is TGTGCCAGCAGCTTAGTAGGGACAGGGCTTAGCAATCAGCCCCAGCATTTT.

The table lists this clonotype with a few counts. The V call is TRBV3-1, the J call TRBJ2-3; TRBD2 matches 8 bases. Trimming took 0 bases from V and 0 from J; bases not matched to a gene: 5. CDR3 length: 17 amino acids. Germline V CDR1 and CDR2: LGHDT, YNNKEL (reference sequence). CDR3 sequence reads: CASSQDRGGGSTDTQYF. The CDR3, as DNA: TGTGCCAGCAGCCAAGATCGAGGCGGGGGGAGCACAGATACGCAGTATTTT.

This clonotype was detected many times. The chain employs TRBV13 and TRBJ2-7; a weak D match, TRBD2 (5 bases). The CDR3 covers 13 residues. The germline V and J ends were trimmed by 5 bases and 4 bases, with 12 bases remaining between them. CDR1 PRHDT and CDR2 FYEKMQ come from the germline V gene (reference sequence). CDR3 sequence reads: CASSPGNPYEQYF. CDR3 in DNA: TGTGCCAGCAGCCCCGGGAACCCTTACGAGCAGTACTTC.

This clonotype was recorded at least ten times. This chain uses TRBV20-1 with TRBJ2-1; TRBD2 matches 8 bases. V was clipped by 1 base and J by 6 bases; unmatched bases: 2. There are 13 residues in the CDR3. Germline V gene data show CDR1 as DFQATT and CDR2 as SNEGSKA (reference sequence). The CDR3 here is CSARVSGANEQFF. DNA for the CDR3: TGCAGTGCTAGAGTTAGCGGGGCCAATGAGCAGTTCTTC.

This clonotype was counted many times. The CDR3 sequence is CASIYLENTIYF. CDR3 coding DNA: TGTGCCAGTATATATTTGGAAAACACCATATATTTT. The rearrangement uses TRBV2 and TRBJ1-3, with D unclear. The germline gives CDR1 SNHLY, CDR2 FYNNEI. Trimming stripped 9 bases from V and 6 bases from J, with 12 bases between. The length of the CDR3 is 12 residues.

The CDR3 loop reads CASSTVLAGARKDTQYF. CDR3 coding DNA: TGTGCCAGCAGCACGGTACTAGCGGGGGCTCGTAAGGATACGCAGTATTTT. The chain carries TRBV7-6 and TRBJ2-3; 11 bases match TRBD2. The V and J ends lost 5 bases and 6 bases, in that order; junction bases with no gene match: 13. CDR3 length equals 17 residues. Looked up from germline, CDR1 is SGHVS and CDR2 is FNYEAQ. Filled out from reference TRBV7-6 and TRBJ2-3, the complete variable domain reads GAGVSQSPRYKVTKRGQDVALRCDPISGHVSLYWYRQALGQGPEFLTYFNYEAQQDKSGLPNDRFSAERPEGSISTLTIQRTEQRDSAMYRCASSTVLAGARKDTQYFGPGTRLTVL.

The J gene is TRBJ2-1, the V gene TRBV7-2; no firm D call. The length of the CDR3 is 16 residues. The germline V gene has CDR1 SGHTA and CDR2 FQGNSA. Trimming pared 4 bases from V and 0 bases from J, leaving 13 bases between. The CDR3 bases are TGTGCCAGCAGCTCCTACGCTGCTGCCTCCTACAATGAGCAGTTCTTC. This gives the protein CASSSYAAASYNEQFF. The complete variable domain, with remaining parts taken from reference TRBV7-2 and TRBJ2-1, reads GAGVSQSPSNKVTEKGKDVELRCDPISGHTALYWYRQSLGQGLEFLIYFQGNSAPDKSGLPSDRFSAERTGGSVSTLTIQRTQQEDSAVYLCASSSYAAASYNEQFFGPGTRLTVL.

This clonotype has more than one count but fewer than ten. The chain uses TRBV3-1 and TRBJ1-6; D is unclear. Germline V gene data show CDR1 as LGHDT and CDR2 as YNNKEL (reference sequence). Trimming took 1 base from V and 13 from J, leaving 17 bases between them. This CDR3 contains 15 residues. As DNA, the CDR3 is TGTGCCAGCAGCCAAGGACTCCCAGGTCCTTTTCCCCTCCACTTT. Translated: CASSQGLPGPFPLHF.

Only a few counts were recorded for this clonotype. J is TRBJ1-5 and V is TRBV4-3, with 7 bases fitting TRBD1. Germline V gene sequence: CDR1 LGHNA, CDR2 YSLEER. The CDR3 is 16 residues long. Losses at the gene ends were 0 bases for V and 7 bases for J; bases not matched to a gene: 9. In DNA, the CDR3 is TGCGCCAGCAGCCAAGATTTTGAGGGGGCCAGGCAGCCCCAGCATTTT. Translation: CASSQDFEGARQPQHF.

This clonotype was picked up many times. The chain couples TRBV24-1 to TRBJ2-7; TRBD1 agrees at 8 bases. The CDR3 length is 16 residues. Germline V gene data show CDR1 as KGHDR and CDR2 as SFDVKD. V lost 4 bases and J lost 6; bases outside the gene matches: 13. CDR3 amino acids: CATSERDRHPGAEQYF. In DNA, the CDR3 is TGTGCCACCAGTGAGAGGGACAGGCACCCAGGAGCCGAGCAGTACTTC.